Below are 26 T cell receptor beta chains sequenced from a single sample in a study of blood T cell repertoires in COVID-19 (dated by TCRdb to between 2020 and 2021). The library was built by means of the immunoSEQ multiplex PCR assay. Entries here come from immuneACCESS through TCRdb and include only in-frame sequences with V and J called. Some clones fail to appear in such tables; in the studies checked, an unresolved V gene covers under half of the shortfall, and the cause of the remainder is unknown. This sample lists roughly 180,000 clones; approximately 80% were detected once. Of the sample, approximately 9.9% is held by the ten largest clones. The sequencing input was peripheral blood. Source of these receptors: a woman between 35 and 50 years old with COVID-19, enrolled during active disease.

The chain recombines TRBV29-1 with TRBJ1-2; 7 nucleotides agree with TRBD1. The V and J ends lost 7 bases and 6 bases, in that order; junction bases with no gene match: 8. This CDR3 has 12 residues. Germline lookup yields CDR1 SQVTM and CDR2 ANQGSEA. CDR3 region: CSALRGGDGYTF. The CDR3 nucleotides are TGCAGCGCCCTGAGAGGGGGCGATGGCTACACCTTC.

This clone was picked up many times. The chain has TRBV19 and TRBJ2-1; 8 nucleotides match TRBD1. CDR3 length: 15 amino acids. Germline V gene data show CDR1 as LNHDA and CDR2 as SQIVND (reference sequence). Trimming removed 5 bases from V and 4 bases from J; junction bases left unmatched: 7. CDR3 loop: CASSLQGARYNEQFF. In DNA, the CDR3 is TGTGCCAGTAGTCTCCAGGGGGCGCGGTACAATGAGCAGTTCTTC.

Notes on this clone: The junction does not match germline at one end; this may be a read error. The CDR3 nucleotides are TGCGCCAGCAGCCAGGATATAGCAACCAATGAAAAACTGTTTTTT. This translates into CASSQDIATNEKLFF. The V gene is TRBV4-1, the J gene TRBJ1-4; D is unclear. This CDR3 region has 15 residues. Germline values: CDR1 MGHRA, CDR2 YSYEKL.

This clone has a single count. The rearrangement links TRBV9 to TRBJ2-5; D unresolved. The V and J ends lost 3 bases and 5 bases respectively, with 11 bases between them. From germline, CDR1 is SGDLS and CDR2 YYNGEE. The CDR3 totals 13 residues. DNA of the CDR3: TGTGCCAGCAGCGGCAGCGTCTGGGAGACCCAGTACTTC. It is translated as CASSGSVWETQYF.

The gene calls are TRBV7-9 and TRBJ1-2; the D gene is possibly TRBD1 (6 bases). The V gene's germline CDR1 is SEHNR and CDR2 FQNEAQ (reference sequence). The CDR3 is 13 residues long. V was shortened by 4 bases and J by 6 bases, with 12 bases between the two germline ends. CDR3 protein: CASSSVGGNGYTF. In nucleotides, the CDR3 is TGTGCCAGCAGCTCGGTAGGGGGTAATGGCTACACCTTC. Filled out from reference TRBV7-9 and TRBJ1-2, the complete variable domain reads DTGVSQNPRHKITKRGQNVTFRCDPISEHNRLYWYRQTLGQGPEFLTYFQNEAQLEKSRLLSDRFSAERPKGSFSTLEIQRTEQGDSAMYLCASSSVGGNGYTFGSGTRLTVV.

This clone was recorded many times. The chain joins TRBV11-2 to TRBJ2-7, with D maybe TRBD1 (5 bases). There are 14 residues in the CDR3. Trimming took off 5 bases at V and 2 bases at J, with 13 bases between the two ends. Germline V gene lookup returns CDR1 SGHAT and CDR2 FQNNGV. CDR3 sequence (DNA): TGTGCCAGCAGCGGCACACAGGCCGCCTACGAGCAGTACTTC. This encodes CASSGTQAAYEQYF.

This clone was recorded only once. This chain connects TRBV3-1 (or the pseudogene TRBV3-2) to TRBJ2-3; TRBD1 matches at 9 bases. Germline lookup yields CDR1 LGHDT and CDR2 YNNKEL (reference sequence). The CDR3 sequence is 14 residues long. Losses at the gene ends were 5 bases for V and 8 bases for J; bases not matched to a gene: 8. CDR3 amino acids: CASSDRGGLGTQYF. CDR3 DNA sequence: TGTGCCAGCAGCGACAGGGGGGGTCTGGGTACGCAGTATTTT.

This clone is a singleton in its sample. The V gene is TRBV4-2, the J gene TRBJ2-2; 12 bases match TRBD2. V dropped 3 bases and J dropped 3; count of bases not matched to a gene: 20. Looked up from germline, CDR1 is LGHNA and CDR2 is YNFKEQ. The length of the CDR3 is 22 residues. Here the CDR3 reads CASSHGPGASGGAGVDTGELFF. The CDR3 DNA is TGTGCCAGCAGCCACGGCCCGGGGGCTAGCGGGGGGGCCGGGGTTGACACCGGGGAGCTGTTTTTT.

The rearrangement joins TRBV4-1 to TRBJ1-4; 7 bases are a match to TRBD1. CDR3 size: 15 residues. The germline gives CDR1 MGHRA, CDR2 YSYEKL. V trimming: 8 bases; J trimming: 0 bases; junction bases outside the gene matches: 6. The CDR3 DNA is TGCGCCAGCTGCGGACAGGCAGCAACTAATGAAAAACTGTTTTTT. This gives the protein CASCGQAATNEKLFF.

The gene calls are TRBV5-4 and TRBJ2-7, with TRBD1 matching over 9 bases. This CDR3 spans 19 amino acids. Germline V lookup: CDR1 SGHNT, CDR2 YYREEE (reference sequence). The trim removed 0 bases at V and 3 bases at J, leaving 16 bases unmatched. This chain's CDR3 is CASSLAGQGRGGAVYEQYV. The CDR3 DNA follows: TGTGCCAGCAGCTTGGCCGGACAGGGGAGAGGTGGTGCGGTCTACGAGCAGTACGTC.

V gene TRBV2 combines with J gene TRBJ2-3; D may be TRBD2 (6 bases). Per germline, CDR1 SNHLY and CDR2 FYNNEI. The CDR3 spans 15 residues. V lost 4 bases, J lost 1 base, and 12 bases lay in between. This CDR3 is CASSVGGYGTDTQYF. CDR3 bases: TGTGCCAGCAGTGTCGGGGGTTATGGCACAGATACGCAGTATTTT.

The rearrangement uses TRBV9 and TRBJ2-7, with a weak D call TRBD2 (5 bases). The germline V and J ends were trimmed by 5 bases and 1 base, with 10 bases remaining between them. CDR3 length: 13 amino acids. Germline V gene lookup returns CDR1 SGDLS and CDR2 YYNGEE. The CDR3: CASSEGPSYEQYF. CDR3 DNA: TGTGCCAGCAGTGAGGGCCCTTCCTACGAGCAGTACTTC.

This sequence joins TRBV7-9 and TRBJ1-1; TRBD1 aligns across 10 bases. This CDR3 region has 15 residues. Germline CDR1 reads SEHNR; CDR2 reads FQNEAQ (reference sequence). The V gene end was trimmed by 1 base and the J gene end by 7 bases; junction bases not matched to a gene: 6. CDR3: CASSLGFGDRGEAFF. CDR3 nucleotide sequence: TGTGCCAGCAGCTTAGGTTTCGGGGACAGGGGTGAAGCTTTCTTT. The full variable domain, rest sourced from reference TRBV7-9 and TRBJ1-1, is DTGVSQNPRHKITKRGQNVTFRCDPISEHNRLYWYRQTLGQGPEFLTYFQNEAQLEKSRLLSDRFSAERPKGSFSTLEIQRTEQGDSAMYLCASSLGFGDRGEAFFGQGTRLTVV.

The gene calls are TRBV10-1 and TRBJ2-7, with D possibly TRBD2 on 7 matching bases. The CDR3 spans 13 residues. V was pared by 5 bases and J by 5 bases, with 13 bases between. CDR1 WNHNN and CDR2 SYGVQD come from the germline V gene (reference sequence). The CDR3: CASSYGGQDEQYF. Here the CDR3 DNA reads TGCGCCAGCAGTTACGGGGGGCAAGACGAGCAGTACTTC.

Here the CDR3 DNA reads TGTGCCACCAGCAGGGATACAGGGTATTCCGAAAAACTGTTTTTT. This translates into CATSRDTGYSEKLFF. V is TRBV15 and J is TRBJ1-4; possible D gene TRBD1, 6 bases. V lost 3 bases and J lost 8, with 16 bases in between. Germline V gene lookup returns CDR1 LNHNV and CDR2 YYDKDF (reference sequence). This CDR3 comprises 15 residues.

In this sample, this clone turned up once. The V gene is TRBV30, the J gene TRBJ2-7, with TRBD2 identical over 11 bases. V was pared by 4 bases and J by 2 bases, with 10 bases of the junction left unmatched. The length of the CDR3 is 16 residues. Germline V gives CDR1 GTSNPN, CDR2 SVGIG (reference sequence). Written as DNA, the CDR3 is TGTGCCTGGAAGCGGGGGGGTAGCGGGAGGGCCTACGAGCAGTACTTC. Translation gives CAWKRGGSGRAYEQYF.

The CDR3 coding sequence is TGTGCCAGCAGCCAAGAGGGGCAGCGGGGGCAAGAGACCCAGTACTTC. Protein sequence: CASSQEGQRGQETQYF. The V and J genes are TRBV4-2 and TRBJ2-5; 8 bases line up with TRBD2. The CDR3 loop spans 16 amino acids. CDR1 and CDR2 (germline): LGHNA, YNFKEQ. The J segment lost 2 bases and the V segment lost 0 bases, leaving 5 bases of the junction unmatched.

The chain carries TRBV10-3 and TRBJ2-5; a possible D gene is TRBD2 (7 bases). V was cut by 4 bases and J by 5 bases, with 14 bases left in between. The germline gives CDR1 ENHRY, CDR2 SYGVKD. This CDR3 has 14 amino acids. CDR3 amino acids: CAISVGGAEETQYF. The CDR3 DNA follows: TGTGCCATCAGTGTTGGGGGGGCCGAGGAGACCCAGTACTTC.

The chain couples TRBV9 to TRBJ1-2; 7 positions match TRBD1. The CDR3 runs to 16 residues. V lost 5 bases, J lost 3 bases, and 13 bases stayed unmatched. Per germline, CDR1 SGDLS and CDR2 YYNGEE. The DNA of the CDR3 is TGTGCCAGCAGGTCCTCCGGCAGGGGGAGTGACTATGGCTACACCTTC. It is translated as CASRSSGRGSDYGYTF.

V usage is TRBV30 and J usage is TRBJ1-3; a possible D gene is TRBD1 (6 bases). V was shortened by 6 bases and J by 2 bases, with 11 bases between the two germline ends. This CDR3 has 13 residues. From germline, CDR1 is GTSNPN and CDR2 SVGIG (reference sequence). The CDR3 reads CACRTAPGNTIYF. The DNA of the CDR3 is TGTGCCTGCCGGACAGCACCTGGAAACACCATATATTTT. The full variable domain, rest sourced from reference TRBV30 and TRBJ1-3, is SQTIHQWPATLVQPVGSPLSLECTVEGTSNPNLYWYRQAAGRGLQLLFYSVGIGQISSEVPQNLSASRPQDRQFILSSKKLLLSDSGFYLCACRTAPGNTIYFGEGSWLTVV.

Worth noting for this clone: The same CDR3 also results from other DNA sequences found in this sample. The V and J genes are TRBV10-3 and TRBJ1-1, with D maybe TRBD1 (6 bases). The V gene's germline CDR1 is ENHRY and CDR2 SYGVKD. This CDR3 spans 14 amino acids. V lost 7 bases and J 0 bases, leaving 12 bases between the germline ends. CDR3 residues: CAITSDRMNTEAFF. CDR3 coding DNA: TGTGCCATCACTTCGGACAGAATGAACACTGAAGCTTTCTTT.

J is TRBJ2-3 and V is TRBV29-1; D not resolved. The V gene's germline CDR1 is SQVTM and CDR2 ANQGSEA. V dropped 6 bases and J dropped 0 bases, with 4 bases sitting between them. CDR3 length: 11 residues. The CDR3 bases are TGCAGCGTCTCTAGCACAGATACGCAGTATTTT. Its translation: CSVSSTDTQYF.

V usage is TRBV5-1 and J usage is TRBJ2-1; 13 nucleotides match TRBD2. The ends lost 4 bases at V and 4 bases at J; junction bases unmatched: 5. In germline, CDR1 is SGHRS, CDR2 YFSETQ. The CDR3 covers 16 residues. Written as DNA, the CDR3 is TGCGCCAGCAGCGCCGGGACTAGCGGGATGTACAATGAGCAGTTCTTC. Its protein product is CASSAGTSGMYNEQFF.

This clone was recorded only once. The CDR3: CASSQVGTVNTEAFF. The DNA of the CDR3 is TGTGCCAGCAGCCAAGTAGGGACAGTGAACACTGAAGCTTTCTTT. The chain couples TRBV14 to TRBJ1-1; TRBD1 aligns across 7 bases. Germline CDR1 is SGHDN and CDR2 is FVKESK. Germline trimming cut 1 base from V and 0 bases from J; bases unmatched to any gene: 2. The CDR3 runs 15 residues.

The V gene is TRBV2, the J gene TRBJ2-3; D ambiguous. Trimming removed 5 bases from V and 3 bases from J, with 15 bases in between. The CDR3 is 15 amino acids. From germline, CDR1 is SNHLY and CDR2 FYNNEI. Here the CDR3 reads CASSLERIVTDTQYF. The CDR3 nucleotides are TGTGCCAGCAGTTTGGAGCGAATAGTAACAGATACGCAGTATTTT.

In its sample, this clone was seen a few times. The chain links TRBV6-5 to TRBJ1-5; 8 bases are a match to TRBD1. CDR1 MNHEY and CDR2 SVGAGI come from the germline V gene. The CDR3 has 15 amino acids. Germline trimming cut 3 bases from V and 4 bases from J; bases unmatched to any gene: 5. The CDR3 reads CASSYGTGPNQPQHF. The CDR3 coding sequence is TGTGCCAGCAGTTATGGGACAGGACCAAATCAGCCCCAGCATTTT.